A selection of T cell receptor beta chains follows, all from one sample in a study of CD8+CD57+ T cells in acquired aplastic anemia. TCRdb independently ran MiXCR on the reads; one entry per CDR3 protein. The data hold about 58,000 distinct CDR3 sequences, with approximately 50% observed a single time. Sequenced input: sorted CD4+, CD8+, or CD8+CD57+ T cells (not recorded which) from PBMCs. Source of these receptors: a human donor with aplastic anemia. Each CDR3 is given with its conserved first and last residue. A D gene is named only where the DNA matches it firmly. Part of the rows lack a size; the others show once, few, many or a class for expanded clones.

d_gene	v_gene	j_gene	abundance	CDR3aa	CDR3nt
NA	TRBV19	TRBJ1-2	medium-sized	CASTFKGHPQDGYTF	TGTGCCAGTACCTTTAAGGGACATCCCCAGGATGGCTACACCTTC
NA	TRBV7-8	TRBJ1-2	NA	CASSLGGTPYGYTF	TGTGCCAGCAGCTTAGGTGGGACCCCCTATGGCTACACCTTC
NA	TRBV7-2	TRBJ1-2	NA	CASSLAHYGYTF	TGTGCCAGCAGCTTAGCGCACTATGGCTACACCTTC
NA	TRBV7-9	TRBJ2-7	NA	CASSPGGSEQYF	TGTGCCAGTAGCCCAGGGGGGTCTGAGCAGTACTTC
NA	TRBV10-3	TRBJ1-2	NA	CAISGHRSSEYGYTF	TGTGCCATCAGCGGACACCGTTCCAGCGAGTATGGCTACACCTTC
TRBD2	TRBV9	TRBJ2-7	NA	CASSVDASGAYEQYF	TGTGCCAGCAGCGTAGATGCTAGCGGGGCATACGAGCAGTACTTC
TRBD1	TRBV20-1	TRBJ1-6	NA	CSGTGQGYSPLHF	TGCAGTGGGACGGGACAGGGGTATTCACCCCTCCACTTT
NA	TRBV7-8	TRBJ2-1	NA	CASSLNAGPYNEQFF	TGTGCCAGCAGCTTAAATGCGGGGCCCTACAATGAGCAGTTCTTC
NA	TRBV12-3/TRBV12-4	TRBJ2-3	many	CASSLGTTSTDTQYF	TGTGCCAGCAGTTTAGGTACTACTAGCACAGATACGCAGTATTTT
NA	TRBV20-1	TRBJ1-6	medium-sized	CSVGPREEISPLHF	TGCAGTGTGGGCCCCAGGGAGGAAATCTCACCCCTCCACTTT
NA	TRBV14	TRBJ2-7	NA	CASSQGQEQYF	TGTGCCAGCAGCCAAGGACAGGAGCAGTACTTC
NA	TRBV12-3/TRBV12-4	TRBJ1-2	NA	CAGWDKWYGYTF	TGTGCCGGATGGGACAAGTGGTATGGCTACACCTTC
TRBD1	TRBV6-1	TRBJ1-5	NA	CASSEAPGQNQPQHF	TGTGCCAGCAGTGAGGCTCCGGGACAGAATCAGCCCCAGCATTTT
NA	TRBV2	TRBJ2-7	NA	CASSVQVSYEQYF	TGTGCCAGCAGTGTACAGGTTAGCTACGAGCAGTACTTC
TRBD1	TRBV15	TRBJ2-3	many	CATSRDQGASTDTQYF	TGTGCCACCAGCAGAGATCAGGGGGCCTCCACAGATACGCAGTATTTT
TRBD1	TRBV6-2/TRBV6-3	TRBJ2-7	many	CASSGTGVSYEQYF	TGTGCCAGCAGCGGGACAGGGGTTTCCTACGAGCAGTACTTC
NA	TRBV19	TRBJ1-3	NA	CASRNSGNTIYF	TGTGCCAGTAGAAACTCTGGAAACACCATATATTTT
NA	TRBV7-9	TRBJ2-7	few	CASSPHEADEQYF	TGTGCCAGCAGCCCGCATGAGGCCGACGAGCAGTACTTC
NA	TRBV25-1	TRBJ1-1	NA	CASRDGVNTEAFF	TGTGCCAGCAGGGACGGAGTGAACACTGAAGCTTTCTTT
NA	TRBV10-1	TRBJ2-5	NA	CASSESAAGEDQETQYF	TGCGCCAGCAGTGAGTCGGCGGCTGGCGAAGACCAAGAGACCCAGTACTTC
NA	TRBV4-3	TRBJ2-2	many	CASSQDRQNTGELFF	TGCGCCAGCAGCCAAGATCGACAGAACACCGGGGAGCTGTTTTTT
NA	TRBV24-1	TRBJ2-1	few	CATRGWTDEQFF	TGTGCCACCAGAGGATGGACGGATGAGCAGTTCTTC
NA	TRBV7-6	TRBJ1-4	once	CASRVSPNEKLFF	TGTGCCAGCAGGGTCAGCCCTAATGAAAAACTGTTTTTT
NA	TRBV11-1	TRBJ1-1	NA	CASEEMNTEALF	TGTGCCAGTGAGGAGATGAACACTGAAGCTCTCTTT
NA	TRBV7-2	TRBJ1-1	NA	CASSFSGNTEAFF	TGTGCCAGCAGCTTTTCGGGGAACACTGAAGCTTTCTTT
TRBD1	TRBV24-1	TRBJ2-3	NA	CATSDGTGSTDTQYF	TGTGCCACCAGTGATGGGACAGGGTCTACAGATACGCAGTATTTT
TRBD1	TRBV2	TRBJ2-5	NA	CASGQGVYQETQYF	TGTGCCAGCGGACAGGGGGTGTACCAAGAGACCCAGTACTTC
TRBD1	TRBV19	TRBJ1-1	NA	CASSIRTGVNTEAFF	TGTGCCAGTAGTATAAGGACAGGGGTGAACACTGAAGCTTTCTTT
TRBD2	TRBV6-5	TRBJ2-7	many	CASSLRGGEQYF	TGTGCCAGCAGCCTCCGCGGGGGTGAGCAGTACTTC
NA	TRBV27	TRBJ2-1	NA	CASSLEGAYNGQFF	TGTGCCAGCAGCTTGGAGGGAGCATACAATGGGCAGTTCTTC
TRBD1	TRBV24-1	TRBJ2-7	NA	CATSRGSEQYF	TGTGCCACCAGCAGGGGGTCCGAGCAGTACTTC
NA	TRBV7-9	TRBJ1-1	NA	CASSDPLNTEAFF	TGTGCCAGCAGCGATCCCCTAAACACTGAAGCTTTCTTT
NA	TRBV7-8	TRBJ2-7	NA	CASSLVTSYTYEQYF	TGTGCCAGCAGCTTAGTAACTAGCTATACCTACGAGCAGTACTTC
TRBD1	TRBV5-1	TRBJ1-5	many	CASSLETLTGDDQPQHF	TGCGCCAGCAGCTTGGAGACCTTGACAGGGGACGATCAGCCCCAGCATTTT
NA	TRBV7-9	TRBJ1-1	many	CASSLILGQNTEAFF	TGTGCCAGCAGCCTTATATTGGGGCAGAACACTGAAGCTTTCTTT
TRBD1	TRBV19	TRBJ2-3	few	CASSPRQGGTDTQYF	TGTGCCAGTAGTCCCAGACAGGGGGGCACAGATACGCAGTATTTT
TRBD1	TRBV2	TRBJ2-7	NA	CASSEGTGGLYEQYF	TGTGCCAGCAGTGAAGGGACAGGGGGTCTCTACGAGCAGTACTTC
NA	TRBV19	TRBJ2-3	NA	CASSIESERNTQYF	TGTGCCAGTAGTATAGAAAGCGAGAGGAATACGCAGTATTTT
NA	TRBV2	TRBJ2-7	NA	CASSEIDRGEQYF	TGTGCCAGCAGTGAAATCGACCGAGGCGAGCAGTACTTC
TRBD1	TRBV5-4	TRBJ2-1	many	CASSQDRRKDEQFF	TGTGCCAGCAGCCAGGACAGGCGGAAGGATGAGCAGTTCTTC
TRBD1	TRBV10-3	TRBJ2-5	few	CAISSNDREETQYF	TGTGCCATCAGTTCAAACGACAGGGAAGAGACCCAGTACTTC
NA	TRBV2	TRBJ1-1	NA	CASREKGRTNTEAFF	TGTGCCAGCAGAGAAAAAGGGCGGACGAACACTGAAGCTTTCTTT
NA	TRBV20-1	TRBJ2-7	NA	CSANHDRRIYEQYF	TGCAGTGCTAATCATGACAGAAGAATCTACGAGCAGTACTTC
TRBD2	TRBV29-1	TRBJ2-7	NA	CSVRLADSYEQYF	TGCAGCGTTAGACTAGCTGATTCCTACGAGCAGTACTTC
NA	TRBV3-1	TRBJ1-4	NA	CASSQDGAGMDEKLFF	TGTGCCAGCAGCCAAGATGGGGCAGGGATGGATGAAAAACTGTTTTTT
TRBD1	TRBV19	TRBJ2-3	NA	CASRGTGRETDTQYF	TGTGCCAGTAGGGGGACAGGGAGAGAGACAGATACGCAGTATTTT
NA	TRBV9	TRBJ2-3	few	CASSPGDGTQYF	TGTGCCAGCAGCCCAGGGGACGGTACGCAGTATTTT
TRBD2	TRBV24-1	TRBJ2-1	NA	CATSDLPTSGGAFYNEQFF	TGTGCCACCAGTGACCTCCCGACTAGCGGTGGGGCGTTCTACAATGAGCAGTTCTTC
TRBD1	TRBV7-9	TRBJ1-1	many	CASSSSTGRTEAFF	TGTGCCAGCAGCTCATCGACAGGGCGCACTGAAGCTTTCTTT
NA	TRBV20-1	TRBJ2-1	many	CSAIHPQGMAAGEQFF	TGCAGTGCCATACACCCACAGGGAATGGCGGCGGGTGAGCAGTTCTTC
NA	TRBV27	TRBJ1-2	many	CASSLQVAPRNYGYTF	TGTGCCAGCAGTTTACAAGTCGCTCCAAGAAACTATGGCTACACCTTC
NA	TRBV15	TRBJ2-7	once	CATSRDRQGTYEQYF	TGTGCCACCAGCAGAGATCGTCAGGGAACCTACGAGCAGTACTTC
TRBD1	TRBV10-3	TRBJ1-2	NA	CAISEGTGYGYTF	TGTGCCATCAGTGAGGGGACAGGTTACGGCTACACCTTC
NA	TRBV27	TRBJ1-4	few	CASSGSRREKLFF	TGTGCCAGTTCAGGGAGTCGTCGGGAAAAACTGTTTTTT
NA	TRBV5-1	TRBJ1-2	NA	CASSPNSGYGYTF	TGCGCCAGCAGCCCAAACAGTGGCTATGGCTACACCTTC
NA	TRBV7-3	TRBJ1-2	NA	CASSFGPKGGYTF	TGTGCCAGCAGCTTTGGTCCCAAAGGTGGCTACACCTTC
NA	TRBV30	TRBJ2-1	few	CAWTPLGGYNEQFF	TGTGCCTGGACCCCGCTAGGGGGTTACAATGAGCAGTTCTTC
TRBD1	TRBV7-2	TRBJ2-7	NA	CASSLAGTGGFNEQYF	TGTGCCAGCAGCTTAGCCGGGACAGGGGGCTTCAACGAGCAGTACTTC